This TCR beta chain was captured by sequencing in a study of Ad26.COV2.S vaccination and SARS-CoV-2 variants. As for the study in general: The vaccine Ad26.COV2.S was put into the muscle once, or twice with 56 days between.

Treatment reported: approximately 18 received Ad26.COV2.S at low or high dose, single or two shots; five or six received placebo; per-sample allocation not given. Following the first vaccine or placebo injection, samples were taken on day 63. Trimming took 5 bases from V and 6 from J, leaving 19 bases between them. Germline V CDR1 and CDR2: SEHNR, FQNEAQ (reference sequence). The CDR3 loop spans 16 amino acids. TCRdb's copy holds only in-frame clones and misses some; the assay was immunoSEQ multiplex PCR. The sample includes some 500,000 clones, 89% of them seen just once. This clone was detected once.

The V call is TRBV7-9, the J call TRBJ2-2; D may be TRBD1 or TRBD2 (7 bases each). The TCR was taken from a person between 18 and 65 years old who received the Ad26.COV2.S COVID-19 vaccine or a placebo. The starting material was peripheral blood, obtained in a trial of Ad26.COV2.S vaccine versus placebo. CDR3 region: CASSPAGQLVSGELFF. CDR3 coding DNA: TGTGCCAGCAGCCCAGCGGGACAGTTGGTCTCCGGGGAGCTGTTTTTT.